The source of this TCR beta chain is a study of cytomegalovirus exposure and HLA in healthy donors. 13 Jbeta primers and 60 Vbeta primers were used for the PCR. TCRdb's table, derived via immunoSEQ multiplex PCR, lists solely in-frame clones and lacks some. The data hold fewer than 250,000 clones, with 65% to 90% observed a single time. CDR3 length: 16 residues. Looked up from germline, CDR1 is LNHNV and CDR2 is YYDKDF (reference sequence). The V and J ends lost 7 bases and 0 bases, in that order; junction bases with no gene match: 9. Study-level results: Further analysis, carried out later, found HLA-associated TCR beta chains more clonally expanded than equally common other chains. Sequence variants that were highly shared formed a cluster that was likely a sequencing artifact. Solely CMV serostatus was available to characterize immune exposure.

This clone was detected once. Its specificity is not known. This TCR derives from a girl aged 10 to 17 in good health and CMV-seronegative. The sequenced sample was PBMCs. This chain connects TRBV15 to TRBJ2-4; 7 bases are a match to TRBD1. In DNA form, the CDR3 reads TGTGCCACCACCCAGCGAAAGGGGGCAGCCAAAAACATTCAGTACTTC. Translated, it gives CATTQRKGAAKNIQYF.